This T cell receptor (beta chain) was sequenced for a study of naive and memory T cell subsets. Study outcomes and limitations: Possibly reflecting memory cells re-expressing CD45RA, a few larger clonotypes occurred in naive repertoires, especially CD8.

After the first PCR, alpha and beta chain libraries were processed separately. CMV status came from CD4+ T cell IFNgamma after overnight CMV lysate stimulation of fresh PBMCs. V shed 5 bases and J shed 6 bases, with 8 bases lying between them. This CDR3 is 11 amino acids long. Germline loops: CDR1 DFQATT, CDR2 SNEGSKA (reference sequence). A remark on this clonotype: Its matching antigen is unknown.

Both TRBC1 and TRBC2 were covered by a beta constant-region primer of two equimolar oligonucleotides. Ligated cDNA was amplified by four rounds of PCR with nested alpha and beta constant-region primers and SP2. TCRdb re-called the UMI-ligation and nested PCR reads with MiXCR, one entry per CDR3 protein. Among 150,000 or so distinct CDR3 sequences listed, under 25% were seen once. The receptor's source is a human donor in good health. V usage is TRBV20-1 and J usage is TRBJ2-1; D gene ambiguous. Material for sequencing was naive CD4+ T cells from blood. In nucleotides, the CDR3 is TGCAGTGCTCATAGGGTCAATGAGCAGTTCTTC. Encoded protein: CSAHRVNEQFF.